Following are 26 T cell receptor beta chains from one sample sequenced in a study of cytomegalovirus exposure and HLA in healthy donors. PCR was performed using 60 Vbeta and 13 Jbeta primers. The protocol was immunoSEQ multiplex PCR, while the TCRdb copy is restricted to in-frame clones and leaves out a portion. Here the sample table reports around 210,000 clones. The sequencing input was PBMCs. All receptors derive from a girl under 10 years old in good health and CMV-seropositive.

The rearrangement joins TRBV14 to TRBJ2-2; a weak D match, TRBD2 (5 bases). This CDR3 has 14 residues. CDR1 and CDR2 from the germline V gene are SGHDN and FVKESK. The V and J ends lost 4 bases and 2 bases respectively, with 8 bases between them. As DNA, the CDR3 is TGTGCCAGCAGCCTAGGACTCAACACCGGGGAGCTGTTTTTT. This sequence encodes CASSLGLNTGELFF.

The chain uses TRBV4-1 and TRBJ2-3, with 12 nucleotides matching TRBD2. V lost 1 base, J lost 13 bases, and 15 bases stayed unmatched. CDR1 is MGHRA and CDR2 is YSYEKL in the germline V gene. This CDR3 has 17 amino acids. CDR3 loop: CASSQVGGVLAGGPEYF. CDR3 nucleotide sequence: TGCGCCAGCAGCCAAGTGGGTGGGGTGCTAGCGGGAGGGCCTGAGTATTTT.

The V gene is TRBV5-1, the J gene TRBJ2-7; TRBD2 might be the D (5 bases). The V and J ends lost 4 bases and 0 bases respectively, with 11 bases between them. The CDR3 covers 14 residues. The germline gives CDR1 SGHRS, CDR2 YFSETQ. This CDR3 reads CASSLRLASYEQYF. In DNA, the CDR3 is TGCGCCAGCAGCCTGAGGCTAGCCTCCTACGAGCAGTACTTC.

J is TRBJ2-1 and V is TRBV5-4, with 7 bases aligning to TRBD2. Losses at the gene ends were 2 bases for V and 8 bases for J; bases not matched to a gene: 10. The CDR3 consists of 15 residues. The germline gives CDR1 SGHNT, CDR2 YYREEE (reference sequence). The CDR3 is CASSFLGGRGHEQFF. DNA of the CDR3: TGTGCCAGCAGCTTTTTGGGAGGGAGAGGCCATGAGCAGTTCTTC.

The chain joins TRBV4-2 to TRBJ2-1; 12 bases align to TRBD2. The CDR3 is 15 residues long. The V segment lost 7 bases and the J segment 4 bases; nucleotides outside the gene matches: 5. Germline V gene data show CDR1 as LGHNA and CDR2 as YNFKEQ. In DNA, the CDR3 is TGTGCCAGCAACCGGCTAGCGGGAGGGTACAATGAGCAGTTCTTC. Translating gives CASNRLAGGYNEQFF.

This chain joins TRBV6-1 and TRBJ1-1; possibly TRBD1 for D (6 bases). V was trimmed by 8 bases and J by 3 bases, leaving 19 bases between them. The CDR3 runs 15 residues. Germline CDR1 is MNHNS and CDR2 is SASEGT. Here the CDR3 reads CASGGARGQDTEAFF. In DNA form, the CDR3 reads TGTGCCAGCGGGGGGGCCCGGGGGCAGGACACTGAAGCTTTCTTT.

J is TRBJ1-5 and V is TRBV7-2; the D gene is possibly TRBD1 (5 bases). CDR1 and CDR2 (germline): SGHTA, FQGNSA. V gave up 1 base and J gave up 6 bases, with 13 bases separating them. The CDR3 is 15 residues long. CDR3 sequence reads: CASSLGRGVGQPQHF. The CDR3 bases are TGTGCCAGCAGCTTAGGACGGGGGGTAGGTCAGCCCCAGCATTTT.

This chain joins TRBV6-5 and TRBJ1-1; D is unclear. The germline CDR1 and CDR2 sequences are MNHEY and SVGAGI. The CDR3 totals 16 residues. V dropped 0 bases and J dropped 1 base, with 12 bases sitting between them. The CDR3 reads CASSYSAGFSNTEAFF. The CDR3 bases are TGTGCCAGCAGTTACTCGGCGGGATTTTCGAACACTGAAGCTTTCTTT.

In regard to this clone: The junction differs from germline at one of its ends, possibly a read error. V gene TRBV5-1 combines with J gene TRBJ2-5; D perhaps matches TRBD1 (6 bases). The CDR3 is 15 residues long. Germline loops: CDR1 SGHRS, CDR2 YFSETQ. CDR3: CASRLGTGTGETQYF. The CDR3 coding sequence is TGCGCCAGCCGCTTGGGTACAGGGACGGGAGAGACCCAGTACTTC.

This chain uses TRBV5-1 with TRBJ1-2; 10 nucleotides agree with TRBD1. In germline, CDR1 is SGHRS, CDR2 YFSETQ. The CDR3 extends over 17 amino acids. V lost 4 bases and J lost 3; bases outside the gene matches: 12. The CDR3 DNA follows: TGCGCCAGCAGCCCCGGGACAGGGGTTCCCCGGGACTATGGCTACACCTTC. It specifies CASSPGTGVPRDYGYTF. Complete variable domain (other parts from reference TRBV5-1 and TRBJ1-2): KAGVTQTPRYLIKTRGQQVTLSCSPISGHRSVSWYQQTPGQGLQFLFEYFSETQRNKGNFPGRFSGRQFSNSRSEMNVSTLELGDSALYLCASSPGTGVPRDYGYTFGSGTRLTVV.

In nucleotides, the CDR3 is TGTGCCAGCAGCTTAGACAGGGCTGAAGCTTTCTTT. This encodes CASSLDRAEAFF. The J gene is TRBJ1-1, the V gene TRBV11-2, with D tentatively TRBD1 (5 bases). The CDR3 covers 12 residues. Germline lookup yields CDR1 SGHAT and CDR2 FQNNGV. Trimming removed 0 bases at V and 6 bases at J, with 5 bases between.

The rearrangement uses TRBV14 and TRBJ2-3; 10 positions agree with TRBD2. The germline V gene has CDR1 SGHDN and CDR2 FVKESK. V trimming: 5 bases; J trimming: 3 bases; junction bases outside the gene matches: 14. The CDR3 totals 18 residues. The CDR3 loop is CASSKLAGMTLYTDTQYF. Written as DNA, the CDR3 is TGTGCCAGCAGCAAACTAGCGGGAATGACCTTATATACAGATACGCAGTATTTT.

The chain carries TRBV28 and TRBJ1-5, with D possibly matching TRBD1 (5 bases). Looked up from germline, CDR1 is MDHEN and CDR2 is SYDVKM. The CDR3 is 14 residues long. Trimming left V 6 bases short and J 4 bases short, with 13 bases between. CDR3 DNA sequence: TGTGCCAGCAGCCGATACGGACAAAATCAGCCCCAGCATTTT. Translating gives CASSRYGQNQPQHF.

The CDR3 loop reads CASRLGLATTATYEQYF. CDR3 coding DNA: TGCGCCAGCAGACTGGGACTAGCGACTACCGCTACCTACGAGCAGTACTTC. The chain carries TRBV5-1 and TRBJ2-7, with 10 bases identical to TRBD2. Looked up from germline, CDR1 is SGHRS and CDR2 is YFSETQ. J was trimmed by 2 bases and V by 5 bases; bases with no gene match: 13. CDR3 size: 17 residues.

The chain has TRBV5-6 and TRBJ1-1; possible D gene TRBD1, 6 bases. CDR3 length: 13 residues. V was cut by 4 bases and J by 9 bases, with 16 bases left in between. Germline V gene lookup returns CDR1 SGHDT and CDR2 YYEEEE. CDR3 in amino acids: CASSLRTAAKAFF. CDR3 sequence (DNA): TGTGCCAGCAGCCTCCGGACAGCCGCAAAAGCTTTCTTT.

This chain connects TRBV6-4 to TRBJ1-2, with no clear D. The CDR3 totals 13 residues. Looked up from germline, CDR1 is MRHNA and CDR2 is SNTAGT. The V end lost 3 bases, the J end lost 4 bases, and 9 bases lay between the germline ends. The CDR3, as DNA: TGTGCCAGCAGTGATGGTAGGAGCTATGGCTACACCTTC. It encodes CASSDGRSYGYTF.

J is TRBJ2-4 and V is TRBV5-1; TRBD1 agrees at 9 bases. The CDR3 has 14 residues. Germline V CDR1 and CDR2: SGHRS, YFSETQ. The V gene end was trimmed by 4 bases and the J gene end by 7 bases; junction bases not matched to a gene: 6. For the CDR3, the DNA is TGCGCCAGCAGCCCTCGGACAGGGGACAACATTCAGTACTTC. Encoded protein: CASSPRTGDNIQYF.

This chain uses TRBV30 with TRBJ2-7; 7 bases are shared with TRBD1. This CDR3 is built from 18 residues. Looked up from germline, CDR1 is GTSNPN and CDR2 is SVGIG (reference sequence). Trimming cost V 4 bases and J 10 bases; bases outside gene matches: 28. Written as DNA, the CDR3 is TGTGCCTGGAAATGTGGGCCGGGACAGTCAGACGGGCCCCACAGCCAGTACTTC. It is translated as CAWKCGPGQSDGPHSQYF.

The CDR3 DNA reads as TGTGCCAGCAGCTATGCTGGGGGGAGGAACGAGCAGTACTTC. Translating it yields CASSYAGGRNEQYF. This sequence joins TRBV7-9 and TRBJ2-7; D is possibly TRBD2 (6 bases). CDR3 length: 14 amino acids. V was clipped by 4 bases and J by 5 bases, with 15 bases between them. Germline CDR1 and CDR2: SEHNR and FQNEAQ (reference sequence).

J is TRBJ1-3 and V is TRBV10-3; the D is unclear. The CDR3 is 14 amino acids. Trimming left V 2 bases short and J 0 bases short, with 5 bases between. CDR1 and CDR2 (germline): ENHRY, SYGVKD. CDR3 region: CAISENSSGNTIYF. CDR3 in DNA: TGTGCCATCAGTGAGAACAGCTCTGGAAACACCATATATTTT.

CDR3 residues: CASSLGLAGSRADTQYF. The CDR3 coding sequence is TGTGCCAGCAGCTTGGGACTAGCGGGAAGTCGCGCAGATACGCAGTATTTT. This sequence joins TRBV5-4 and TRBJ2-3; the match to TRBD2 covers 11 bases. The CDR3 loop spans 17 amino acids. CDR1 is SGHNT and CDR2 is YYREEE in the germline V gene (reference sequence). With V trimmed by 0 bases and J by 4 bases, 7 bases remained unmatched.

Here the CDR3 reads CASSPSAAVGEKLFF. The CDR3 DNA is TGTGCCAGCAGTCCCTCCGCGGCGGTAGGAGAAAAACTGTTTTTT. This sequence joins TRBV6-6 and TRBJ1-4; D is uncertain. The CDR3 spans 15 residues. CDR1 and CDR2 (germline): MNHNY, SVGAGI (reference sequence). Trimming cost V 5 bases and J 8 bases, with 18 bases left between them.

The V gene is TRBV28, the J gene TRBJ2-2, with 10 bases identical to TRBD1. This CDR3 contains 16 residues. Germline-derived CDR1 and CDR2 are MDHEN and SYDVKM. V dropped 5 bases and J dropped 0; count of bases not matched to a gene: 3. CDR3 loop: CASSLGQGANTGELFF. Here the CDR3 DNA reads TGTGCCAGCAGTCTAGGACAGGGGGCGAACACCGGGGAGCTGTTTTTT.

The chain recombines TRBV30 with TRBJ2-2, with a possible D match to TRBD2 (5 bases). V was shortened by 2 bases and J by 4 bases, with 20 bases between the two germline ends. Germline lookup yields CDR1 GTSNPN and CDR2 SVGIG (reference sequence). CDR3 length: 17 residues. The CDR3 coding sequence is TGTGCCTGGAGTCCCATTGGACTGGCCTCCTCCACCGGGGAGCTGTTTTTT. It is translated as CAWSPIGLASSTGELFF.

V gene TRBV4-1 combines with J gene TRBJ1-1, with TRBD1 identical over 7 bases. This CDR3 has 14 residues. The V gene end was trimmed by 1 base and the J gene end by 11 bases; junction bases not matched to a gene: 10. Germline assignment: CDR1 MGHRA and CDR2 YSYEKL. In DNA form, the CDR3 reads TGCGCCAGCAGCCAAGCGGGACAGTCAAAGGTTGCTTTCTTT. Protein sequence: CASSQAGQSKVAFF.

The chain is built from TRBV4-2 and TRBJ2-1, with 13 bases that match TRBD2. The ends lost 3 bases at V and 9 bases at J; junction bases unmatched: 8. The CDR3 has 16 residues. Germline assignment: CDR1 LGHNA and CDR2 YNFKEQ. This CDR3 is CASSHAGTSGISEQFF. CDR3 nucleotides: TGTGCCAGCAGCCACGCTGGGACTAGCGGGATCAGTGAGCAGTTCTTC.